This T cell receptor (beta chain) derives from a study of blood T cell repertoires in COVID-19. At the level of the study: Spain, Italy and the United States supplied samples that represented acute and convalescent COVID-19.

The CDR3 totals 15 residues. With 3 bases clipped from V and 5 bases from J, the junction kept 7 bases outside the gene matches. In germline, CDR1 is KGHSH, CDR2 LQKENI. Followed over time, Seattle patients had been enrolled while infection was active. In the original workflow: Quantification of nucleated cells was approximated via reference gene primer amplification. Produced via immunoSEQ multiplex PCR; TCRdb's table is partial and in-frame only. The DNA gave D and trimming, while V, J and clone size come from that table. The sample records 200,000 to 250,000 clones, 82% being singletons. This sequence was found in a woman older than 75 with COVID-19, enrolled during active disease. The sample was peripheral blood. V is TRBV18 and J is TRBJ1-5, with 7 bases fitting TRBD1. CDR3 region: CASSPAGQNYQPQHF. DNA of the CDR3: TGTGCCAGCTCACCTGCGGGACAGAACTATCAGCCCCAGCATTTT.